This T cell receptor beta chain comes out of a study of PD-L1 blockade in urothelial cancer. Study information: At 3 weeks (second dose) and 6 weeks after starting treatment, blood was analyzed.

Every PCR received spiked-in synthetic TCR analog templates. Only in-frame clones appear in the TCRdb table, and some are missing; sequencing was by immunoSEQ multiplex PCR. The sample contains fewer than 95,000 clones, about four fifths of which appear only once. Regarding time point: pretreatment peripheral blood. Pretreatment and on-treatment blood mononuclear cell samples were taken, totaling between 1 and 8 time points per patient. The ends lost 5 bases at V and 8 bases at J; junction bases unmatched: 6. The CDR3 contains 14 residues. Per the germline V gene, CDR1 is SGHTA and CDR2 is FQGNSA. The receptor was derived from a man aged 60-69 years with urothelial cancer. This rearrangement joins TRBV7-2 to TRBJ1-4; 9 bases fit TRBD1. Source: PBMCs, taken around atezolizumab (anti-PD-L1) treatment. In DNA, the CDR3 is TGTGCCAGCAGCACCCGGACAGGGGACGAAAAACTGTTTTTT. Its protein is CASSTRTGDEKLFF.